Shown below are 7 T cell receptor beta chains from a single sample sequenced in a study of patients and donors after allogeneic stem cell transplantation. MiXCR, applied by TCRdb to the RT-PCR reads, yields one record per CDR3 protein. The repertoire holds about a million distinct CDR3 sequences, with approximately 19% as singletons. The sample consisted of blood, either unsorted or a sorted T cell fraction (not recorded which). The receptors originated from a human donor who was either an allogeneic HSCT recipient or a stem cell or donor lymphocyte infusion donor (not recorded which). It is not recorded whose cells these are; they may come from a transplant donor.

The chain couples TRBV5-6 to TRBJ1-2, with a possible D match to TRBD1 (5 bases). Germline V CDR1 and CDR2: SGHDT, YYEEEE. This CDR3 has 21 amino acids. Deletions cut 3 bases from V and 3 bases from J, with 33 bases between. CDR3 nucleotide sequence: TGTGCCAGCAGCTGGGGTGGAGTAGGCTTAGGACATACTTTCGAAGACTATGGCTACACCTTC. This encodes CASSWGGVGLGHTFEDYGYTF.

The V gene is TRBV7-3, the J gene TRBJ2-1; unclear D gene. V was clipped by 5 bases and J by 5 bases, with 10 bases between them. The CDR3 contains 13 residues. Germline CDR1 reads SGHTA; CDR2 reads FQGTGA. The CDR3 loop reads CASSDRPNNEQFF. DNA of the CDR3: TGTGCCAGCAGCGACCGGCCCAACAATGAGCAGTTCTTC.

This clonotype was seen a handful of times. The chain combines TRBV20-1 with TRBJ2-1; D is uncertain. Per germline, CDR1 DFQATT and CDR2 SNEGSKA (reference sequence). The CDR3 covers 11 residues. V was trimmed by 0 bases and J by 12 bases, leaving 9 bases between them. CDR3 bases: TGCAGTGCTAGAGACCGCTTAGGGCAGTTCTTC. As protein: CSARDRLGQFF.

This clonotype came up a few times. The chain links TRBV9 to TRBJ2-5; 7 bases agree with TRBD1. The CDR3 is made up of 16 amino acids. V shed 0 bases, J shed 7 bases, and the junction held 12 bases outside the gene matches. Germline CDR1 reads SGDLS; CDR2 reads YYNGEE. The CDR3 loop is CASSVEDYRAGGTQYF. The CDR3 nucleotides are TGTGCCAGCAGCGTAGAGGATTATCGGGCAGGGGGGACCCAGTACTTC.

The genes are TRBV5-1 and TRBJ2-5; a possible D gene is TRBD1 (6 bases). Trimming took 7 bases from V and 0 from J, leaving 10 bases between them. CDR1 is SGHRS and CDR2 is YFSETQ in the germline V gene. The CDR3 has 13 amino acids. CDR3 DNA sequence: TGCGCCAGCGGCCAGGGGAACCAAGAGACCCAGTACTTC. Residues: CASGQGNQETQYF.

This clonotype showed up just a few times. V and J are TRBV15 and TRBJ2-7; D gene ambiguous. This CDR3 contains 12 residues. V was trimmed by 4 bases and J by 4 bases, leaving 8 bases between them. Per the germline V gene, CDR1 is LNHNV and CDR2 is YYDKDF (reference sequence). CDR3 region: CATSKDRYEQYF. Written as DNA, the CDR3 is TGTGCCACCAGCAAAGACCGTTACGAGCAGTACTTC.

In this sample, this clonotype turned up many times. The J gene is TRBJ1-1, the V gene TRBV5-6; D is uncertain. Germline V gives CDR1 SGHDT, CDR2 YYEEEE. V was pared by 4 bases and J by 8 bases, with 18 bases between. The CDR3 is 14 amino acids. The CDR3 nucleotides are TGTGCCAGCAGCGCGCAAGGAGTTAACTGGGAAGCTTTCTTT. Its translation is CASSAQGVNWEAFF.